These 31 T cell receptor beta chains came from one sample sequenced in a study of T cell repertoires in cytomegalovirus infection. TCRdb re-called the reads through MiXCR, storing one row per CDR3 protein. This table has nearly 450,000 distinct CDR3 sequences, 31% appearing once. Sequenced material: PBMCs. Every receptor here comes from a human donor in good health (CMV status not recorded). Some clones in this sample may be carry-over from other donors' samples.

This clonotype appeared a few times. The chain is built from TRBV28 and TRBJ2-1; D possibly matches TRBD1 or TRBD2 (6 bases each). Between the trimmed V and J ends, which lost 1 base and 2 bases, there was a span of 9 bases. The CDR3 runs 15 residues. Germline V gene lookup returns CDR1 MDHEN and CDR2 SYDVKM. The CDR3 sequence is CASSLYGGPYNEQFF. The CDR3 bases are TGTGCCAGCAGTTTATATGGGGGGCCCTACAATGAGCAGTTCTTC.

The CDR3 nucleotides are TGTGCCAGCAGTTACACAGGGGTAGCTGAAAAACTGTTTTTT. It is translated as CASSYTGVAEKLFF. V is TRBV12-3 or TRBV12-4 and J is TRBJ1-4; 7 bases are shared with TRBD1. This CDR3 has 14 amino acids. Trimming took 4 bases from V and 7 from J; bases not matched to a gene: 6.

Comments on this clonotype: Possible read error: a much larger clone is one base away. The chain carries TRBV7-8 and TRBJ2-3; perhaps TRBD2 as D (5 bases). The V end was cut by 5 bases, the J end by 0 bases, with 9 bases between. This CDR3 has 14 amino acids. Germline CDR1 reads SGHVS; CDR2 reads FQNEAQ. The chain's CDR3 is CASSVGESTDTQYF. Here the CDR3 DNA reads TGTGCCAGCAGCGTCGGGGAAAGCACAGATACGCAGTATTTT.

The V and J genes are TRBV12-3 or TRBV12-4 and TRBJ2-2; 9 bases line up with TRBD2. J lost 6 bases, V lost 3 bases, and 8 bases had no gene match. This CDR3 spans 16 amino acids. The CDR3 reads CASSFRAGGLPGELFF. For the CDR3, the DNA is TGTGCCAGCAGTTTTCGTGCGGGGGGGCTCCCCGGGGAGCTGTTTTTT.

Ten or more counts support this clonotype. The chain employs TRBV7-2 and TRBJ1-2; 8 bases line up with TRBD1. Per germline, CDR1 SGHTA and CDR2 FQGNSA. The V and J ends lost 5 bases and 4 bases, in that order; junction bases with no gene match: 12. The CDR3 sequence is 16 residues long. In nucleotides, the CDR3 is TGTGCCAGCAGCCCAGCTGGACAGGGCGCCCGCTATGGCTACACCTTC. It yields the protein CASSPAGQGARYGYTF. Filled out from reference TRBV7-2 and TRBJ1-2, the complete variable domain reads GAGVSQSPSNKVTEKGKDVELRCDPISGHTALYWYRQSLGQGLEFLIYFQGNSAPDKSGLPSDRFSAERTGGSVSTLTIQRTQQEDSAVYLCASSPAGQGARYGYTFGSGTRLTVV.

The J gene is TRBJ1-5, the V gene TRBV15, with 8 nucleotides matching TRBD1. Germline CDR1 and CDR2: LNHNV and YYDKDF (reference sequence). V was clipped by 6 bases and J by 8 bases; unmatched bases: 9. This CDR3 contains 14 residues. The CDR3 sequence: CATSHRGKVEPQHF. The CDR3 bases are TGTGCCACCAGTCACAGGGGGAAAGTGGAGCCCCAGCATTTT. The entire variable domain, with the rest obtained from reference TRBV15 and TRBJ1-5, is as follows: DAMVIQNPRYQVTQFGKPVTLSCSQTLNHNVMYWYQQKSSQAPKLLFHYYDKDFNNEADTPDNFQSRRPNTSFCFLDIRSPGLGDTAMYLCATSHRGKVEPQHFGDGTRLSIL.

DNA of the CDR3: TGCGCCAGCAGCTCGGATTCGGGAGTAGGGGGCTACTATGGCTACACCTTC. Translated, it gives CASSSDSGVGGYYGYTF. The rearrangement links TRBV5-1 to TRBJ1-2, with 7 bases lining up with TRBD1. The CDR3 contains 17 residues. J was trimmed by 3 bases and V by 3 bases; bases with no gene match: 14. Looked up from germline, CDR1 is SGHRS and CDR2 is YFSETQ.

This clonotype came up a few times. The V and J genes are TRBV6-1 and TRBJ1-3; D remains unclear. With 8 bases removed from V and 0 bases from J, the gap between germline ends came to 14 bases. CDR1 and CDR2 (germline): MNHNS, SASEGT. The CDR3 is 15 residues long. DNA of the CDR3: TGTGCCAGCTCGGTGGAGGGCAGCTCTGGAAACACCATATATTTT. It is translated as CASSVEGSSGNTIYF.

This clonotype turned up a few times. This chain joins TRBV7-2 and TRBJ2-2; weak D call: TRBD1 (5 bases). The V end lost 0 bases, the J end lost 6 bases, and 8 bases lay between the germline ends. Per the germline V gene, CDR1 is SGHTA and CDR2 is FQGNSA. CDR3 size: 14 residues. For the CDR3, the DNA is TGTGCCAGCAGCTTAGCAGGGGTGGCCGGGGAGCTGTTTTTT. Translation gives CASSLAGVAGELFF.

This chain connects TRBV3-1 to TRBJ1-4, with 7 positions matching TRBD1. This CDR3 comprises 14 residues. The ends lost 6 bases at V and 8 bases at J; junction bases unmatched: 9. CDR1 LGHDT and CDR2 YNNKEL come from the germline V gene (reference sequence). The CDR3 here is CASSGTGAGEKLFF. The CDR3 DNA reads as TGTGCCAGCAGTGGAACAGGGGCGGGAGAAAAACTGTTTTTT.

This clonotype has only a few counts. The rearrangement uses TRBV11-3 and TRBJ1-1; the D is unclear. Germline assignment: CDR1 SGHNT and CDR2 YENEEA. The CDR3 covers 14 residues. V was pared by 5 bases and J by 3 bases, with 13 bases between. The CDR3 region has the DNA TGTGCCAGCAGCCCGGCGGGCAGTTACACTGAAGCTTTCTTT. Amino acids: CASSPAGSYTEAFF.

This clonotype was recorded only once. The chain combines TRBV7-9 with TRBJ2-1, with unresolved D. Germline CDR1 and CDR2: SEHNR and FQNEAQ (reference sequence). There are 12 residues in the CDR3. Trimming took off 5 bases at V and 5 bases at J, with 7 bases between the two ends. The chain's CDR3 is CASSPLDNEQFF. The DNA of the CDR3 is TGTGCCAGCAGCCCGCTAGACAATGAGCAGTTCTTC.

This clonotype was recorded at least ten times. This chain joins TRBV7-2 and TRBJ2-1; unclear D gene. Germline lookup yields CDR1 SGHTA and CDR2 FQGNSA. Trimming took 7 bases from V and 3 from J, leaving 10 bases between them. The CDR3 has 13 amino acids. CDR3 in DNA: TGTGCCAGCACCAATCCCCTCTACAATGAGCAGTTCTTC. Protein product: CASTNPLYNEQFF.

The chain is built from TRBV6-6 and TRBJ2-3, with D possibly matching TRBD2 (6 bases). Deletions cut 6 bases from V and 0 bases from J, with 19 bases between. The CDR3 is made up of 17 amino acids. Germline V CDR1 and CDR2: MNHNY, SVGAGI (reference sequence). In nucleotides, the CDR3 is TGTGCCAGCAGAATGGCGGGGAGGATTTCTAGCACAGATACGCAGTATTTT. Encoded protein: CASRMAGRISSTDTQYF.

This clonotype was picked up a small number of times. DNA of the CDR3: TGTGCCAGCAGTTCCTCGTTTCTGAGACAGGGAACAGATACGCAGTATTTT. It translates to CASSSSFLRQGTDTQYF. This rearrangement joins TRBV2 to TRBJ2-3; TRBD1 agrees at 7 bases. Per the germline V gene, CDR1 is SNHLY and CDR2 is FYNNEI. The CDR3 runs to 17 residues. V dropped 5 bases and J dropped 3; count of bases not matched to a gene: 14.

This clonotype was counted a few times. The V gene is TRBV5-4, the J gene TRBJ2-5; TRBD1 aligns across 7 bases. Germline lookup yields CDR1 SGHNT and CDR2 YYREEE (reference sequence). The CDR3 is 12 amino acids. Unmatched junction bases numbered 1, after V lost 7 bases and J lost 1 base. CDR3 DNA sequence: TGTGCCAGCGGGGACAGCCAAGAGACCCAGTACTTC. Amino acids: CASGDSQETQYF.

This clonotype was found many times. The V gene is TRBV7-8, the J gene TRBJ2-3; 9 bases are a match to TRBD2. V lost 3 bases, J lost 4 bases, and 8 bases stayed unmatched. CDR3 length: 16 residues. CDR1 and CDR2 (germline): SGHVS, FQNEAQ. This CDR3 reads CASSLRRGGKPDTQYF. CDR3 DNA sequence: TGTGCCAGCAGCTTGCGGCGGGGGGGCAAGCCAGATACGCAGTATTTT.

This clonotype was picked up many times. V is TRBV7-6 and J is TRBJ1-2; no clear D gene. The CDR3 length is 17 residues. Deletions cut 5 bases from V and 8 bases from J, with 27 bases between. Germline V CDR1 and CDR2: SGHVS, FNYEAQ. CDR3 bases: TGTGCCAGCAGCGACCTTGGGCGAGAGGGTCCTATGAGCGGCTACACCTTC. This codes for CASSDLGREGPMSGYTF.

V is TRBV19 and J is TRBJ1-5, with 8 bases fitting TRBD1. With V trimmed by 10 bases and J by 7 bases, 15 bases remained unmatched. Germline V gene data show CDR1 as LNHDA and CDR2 as SQIVND (reference sequence). The CDR3 length is 15 residues. The CDR3 is CAIDDPTGGRQPQHF. The CDR3 DNA is TGTGCCATCGACGACCCTACAGGGGGAAGGCAGCCCCAGCATTTT.

The chain has TRBV12-3 or TRBV12-4 and TRBJ1-5, with 7 bases that match TRBD1. The CDR3 runs 18 residues. Unmatched junction bases numbered 14, after V lost 6 bases and J lost 0 bases. The CDR3 DNA is TGTGCCAGCAGCCAACCGGGACAGTTCGGGGATAGCAATCAGCCCCAGCATTTT. Translating gives CASSQPGQFGDSNQPQHF.

This clonotype was seen at least ten times. The chain couples TRBV7-6 to TRBJ1-5; D is unclear. V lost 1 base to trimming and J lost 5 bases, with 15 bases between them. The CDR3 loop spans 16 amino acids. The V gene's germline CDR1 is SGHVS and CDR2 FNYEAQ. CDR3 residues: CASSLGLTPGDQPQHF. CDR3 bases: TGTGCCAGCAGCTTAGGGTTGACCCCGGGCGATCAGCCCCAGCATTTT.

As concerns this clonotype: The junction departs from the called germline gene at one end, perhaps through a read error. The chain carries TRBV4-1 and TRBJ2-7, with D possibly matching TRBD1 (5 bases). The CDR3 runs 15 residues. Germline lookup yields CDR1 MGHRA and CDR2 YSYEKL. DNA of the CDR3: TGCTCCAGCAGCCCCCAGCCAGGGTTCCCCTACGAGCAGTACTTC. This codes for CSSSPQPGFPYEQYF.

This clonotype showed up many times. This chain links TRBV7-2 with TRBJ2-1; 7 nucleotides match TRBD2. Germline trimming cut 1 base from V and 9 bases from J; bases unmatched to any gene: 9. The CDR3 totals 15 residues. Germline V gene lookup returns CDR1 SGHTA and CDR2 FQGNSA. The CDR3 is CASSLVHWGGSEQFF. As DNA, the CDR3 is TGTGCCAGCAGCTTAGTTCATTGGGGGGGGTCTGAGCAGTTCTTC.

The rearrangement links TRBV15 to TRBJ2-3, with D tentatively TRBD1 (6 bases). Trimming removed 1 base at V and 5 bases at J, with 13 bases between. Per germline, CDR1 LNHNV and CDR2 YYDKDF (reference sequence). CDR3 length: 15 residues. This CDR3 reads CATSRGPKGVDTQYF. In DNA, the CDR3 is TGTGCCACCAGCAGAGGACCCAAGGGGGTAGATACGCAGTATTTT. The whole variable domain, remainder taken from reference TRBV15 and TRBJ2-3, is DAMVIQNPRYQVTQFGKPVTLSCSQTLNHNVMYWYQQKSSQAPKLLFHYYDKDFNNEADTPDNFQSRRPNTSFCFLDIRSPGLGDTAMYLCATSRGPKGVDTQYFGPGTRLTVL.

This clonotype has a handful of counts. This rearrangement joins TRBV7-6 to TRBJ2-2, with D uncertain. The V end was cut by 3 bases, the J end by 3 bases, with 14 bases between. CDR3 length: 16 residues. The germline gives CDR1 SGHVS, CDR2 FNYEAQ. The CDR3 sequence is CASSLEQSTHTGELFF. The CDR3 DNA is TGTGCCAGCAGCTTGGAACAGAGTACTCACACCGGGGAGCTGTTTTTT.

This clonotype was observed a few times. The chain uses TRBV6-1 and TRBJ1-5; maybe TRBD1 (5 bases). This CDR3 contains 13 residues. Trimming cost V 6 bases and J 5 bases, with 11 bases left between them. Germline CDR1 is MNHNS and CDR2 is SASEGT. CDR3 DNA sequence: TGTGCCAGCAGGCGGGGCCAATATCAGCCCCAGCATTTT. Translation gives CASRRGQYQPQHF.

A few counts support this clonotype. The chain recombines TRBV12-3 or TRBV12-4 with TRBJ2-5; 10 bases match TRBD2. The CDR3 consists of 17 residues. V was pared by 2 bases and J by 1 base, with 7 bases of the junction left unmatched. CDR3 sequence: CASSLKLAGRSQETQYF. CDR3 coding DNA: TGTGCCAGCAGTTTAAAACTAGCGGGGAGGTCCCAAGAGACCCAGTACTTC.

The chain recombines TRBV20-1 with TRBJ2-3; the D gene is possibly TRBD1 (6 bases). V gave up 4 bases and J gave up 1 base, with 12 bases separating them. In germline, CDR1 is DFQATT, CDR2 SNEGSKA (reference sequence). The CDR3 loop spans 14 amino acids. This CDR3 is CSAKQGFRTDTQYF. The CDR3, as DNA: TGCAGTGCTAAACAGGGTTTTCGCACAGATACGCAGTATTTT.

In this sample, this clonotype turned up many times. The CDR3 DNA follows: TGTGCCAGCAGCCGAGGGACAGGGAACTACGAGCAGTACTTC. Translated: CASSRGTGNYEQYF. The chain couples TRBV7-6 to TRBJ2-7, with 9 bases aligning to TRBD1. Trimming took 5 bases from V and 3 from J; bases not matched to a gene: 5. Germline lookup yields CDR1 SGHVS and CDR2 FNYEAQ. The CDR3 covers 14 residues.

This rearrangement joins TRBV2 to TRBJ2-7; D ambiguous. Trimming removed 1 base from V and 4 bases from J, with 11 bases in between. The germline gives CDR1 SNHLY, CDR2 FYNNEI. The CDR3 is 14 amino acids. Here the CDR3 reads CASSEEGPPYEQYF. The CDR3 nucleotides are TGTGCCAGCAGTGAAGAGGGTCCCCCGTACGAGCAGTACTTC.

For this clonotype: A read error may produce the germline difference seen at one junction end. The CDR3 bases are TGTGCCAGCAGCCCAGGCCTAGCGGGGGGGTTCCTCTCCTACAATGAGCAGTTGTTC. This sequence encodes CASSPGLAGGFLSYNEQLF. The V and J genes are TRBV6-1 and TRBJ2-1, with 12 bases identical to TRBD2. The germline V gene encodes CDR1 MNHNS and CDR2 SASEGT. The CDR3 has 19 residues.